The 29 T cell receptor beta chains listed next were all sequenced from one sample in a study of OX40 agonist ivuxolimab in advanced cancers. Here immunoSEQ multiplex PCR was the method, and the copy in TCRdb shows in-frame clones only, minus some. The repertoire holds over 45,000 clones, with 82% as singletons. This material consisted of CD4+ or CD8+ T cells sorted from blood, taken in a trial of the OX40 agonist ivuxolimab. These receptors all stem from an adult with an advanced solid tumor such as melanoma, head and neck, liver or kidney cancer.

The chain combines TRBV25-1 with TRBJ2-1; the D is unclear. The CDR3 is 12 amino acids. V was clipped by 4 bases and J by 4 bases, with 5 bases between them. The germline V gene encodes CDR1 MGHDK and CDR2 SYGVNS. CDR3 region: CASSAGYNEQFF. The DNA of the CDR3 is TGTGCCAGCAGTGCTGGTTACAATGAGCAGTTCTTC.

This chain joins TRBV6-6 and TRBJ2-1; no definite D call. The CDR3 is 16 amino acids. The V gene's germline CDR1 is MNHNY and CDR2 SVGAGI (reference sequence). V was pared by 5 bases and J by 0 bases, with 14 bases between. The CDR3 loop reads CASSATRPGSYNEQFF. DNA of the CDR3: TGTGCCAGCAGTGCCACCCGACCGGGCTCCTACAATGAGCAGTTCTTC.

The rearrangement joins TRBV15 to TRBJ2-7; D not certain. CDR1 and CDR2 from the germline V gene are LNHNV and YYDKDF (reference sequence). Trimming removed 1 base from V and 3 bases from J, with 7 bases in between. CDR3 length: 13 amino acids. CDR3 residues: CATSRATNYEQYF. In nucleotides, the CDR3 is TGTGCCACCAGCAGAGCCACCAACTACGAGCAGTACTTC.

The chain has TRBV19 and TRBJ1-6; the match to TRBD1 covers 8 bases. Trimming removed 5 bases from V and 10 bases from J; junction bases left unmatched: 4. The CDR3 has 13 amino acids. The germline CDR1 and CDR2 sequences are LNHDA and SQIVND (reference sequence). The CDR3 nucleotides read TGTGCCAGTAGTCCAGACAGGGGATCACCCCTCCACTTT. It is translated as CASSPDRGSPLHF.

The CDR3 loop reads CASSTGLYEQYF. CDR3 DNA sequence: TGTGCCAGCAGCACCGGACTCTACGAGCAGTACTTC. The V call is TRBV7-9, the J call TRBJ2-7, with a weak D call TRBD2 (5 bases). The V end was cut by 5 bases, the J end by 3 bases, with 8 bases between. The CDR3 loop spans 12 amino acids. From germline, CDR1 is SEHNR and CDR2 FQNEAQ (reference sequence).

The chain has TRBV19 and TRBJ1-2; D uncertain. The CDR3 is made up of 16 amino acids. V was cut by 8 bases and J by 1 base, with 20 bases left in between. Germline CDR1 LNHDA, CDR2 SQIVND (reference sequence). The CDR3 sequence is CASSSLGRTFNYGYTF. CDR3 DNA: TGTGCCAGTTCGTCCTTGGGTCGAACCTTTAACTATGGCTACACCTTC.

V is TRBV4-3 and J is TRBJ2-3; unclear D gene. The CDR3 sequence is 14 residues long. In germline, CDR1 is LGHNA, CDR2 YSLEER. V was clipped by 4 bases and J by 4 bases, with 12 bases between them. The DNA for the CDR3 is TGCGCCAGCAGCCCCCCGTTCAGCCCAGATACGCAGTATTTT. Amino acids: CASSPPFSPDTQYF.

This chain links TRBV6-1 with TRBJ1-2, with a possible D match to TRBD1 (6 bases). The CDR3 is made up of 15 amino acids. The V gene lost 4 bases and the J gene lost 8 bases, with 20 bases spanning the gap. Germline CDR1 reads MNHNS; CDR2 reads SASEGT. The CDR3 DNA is TGTGCCAGCAGTGGTCATTCAGGGGTCGTTGTGGGCTACACCTTC. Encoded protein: CASSGHSGVVVGYTF.

The CDR3 spells CSATGNYEQYF. CDR3 nucleotide sequence: TGCAGCGCCACAGGTAACTACGAGCAGTACTTC. The chain is built from TRBV29-1 and TRBJ2-7; a possible D gene is TRBD1 (5 bases). The germline CDR1 and CDR2 sequences are SQVTM and ANQGSEA. Trimming stripped 7 bases from V and 3 bases from J, with 10 bases between. This CDR3 has 11 amino acids.

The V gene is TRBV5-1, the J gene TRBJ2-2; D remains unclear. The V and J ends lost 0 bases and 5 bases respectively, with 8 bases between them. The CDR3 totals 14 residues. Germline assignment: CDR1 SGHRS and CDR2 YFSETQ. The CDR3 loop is CASSLVQTTGELFF. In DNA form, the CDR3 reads TGCGCCAGCAGCTTGGTACAGACTACCGGGGAGCTGTTTTTT.

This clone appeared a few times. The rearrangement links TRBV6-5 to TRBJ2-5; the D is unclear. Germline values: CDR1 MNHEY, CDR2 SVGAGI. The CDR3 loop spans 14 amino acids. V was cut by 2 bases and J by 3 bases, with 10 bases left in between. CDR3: CASSYGYGEETQYF. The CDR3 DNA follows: TGTGCCAGCAGTTACGGATATGGGGAAGAGACCCAGTACTTC.

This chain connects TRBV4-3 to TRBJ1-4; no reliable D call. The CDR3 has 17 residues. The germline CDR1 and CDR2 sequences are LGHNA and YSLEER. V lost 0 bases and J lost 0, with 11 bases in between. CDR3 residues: CASSQDLGRATNEKLFF. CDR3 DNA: TGCGCCAGCAGCCAAGATCTGGGCAGAGCAACTAATGAAAAACTGTTTTTT.

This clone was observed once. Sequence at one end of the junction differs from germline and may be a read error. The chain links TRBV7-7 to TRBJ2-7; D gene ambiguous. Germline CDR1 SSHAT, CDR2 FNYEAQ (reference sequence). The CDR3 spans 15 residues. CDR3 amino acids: CASSKDPSSSYEQYF. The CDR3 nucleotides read TGTGCTAGCAGCAAAGACCCTTCGAGCTCCTACGAGCAGTACTTC.

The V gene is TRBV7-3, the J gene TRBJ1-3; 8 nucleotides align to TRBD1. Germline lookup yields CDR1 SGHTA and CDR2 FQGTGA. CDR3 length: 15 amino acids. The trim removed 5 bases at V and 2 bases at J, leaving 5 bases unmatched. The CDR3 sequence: CASSPGQAPGNTIYF. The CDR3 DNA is TGTGCCAGCAGCCCGGGACAGGCACCTGGAAACACCATATATTTT. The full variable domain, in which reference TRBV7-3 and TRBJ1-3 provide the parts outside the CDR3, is GAGVSQTPSNKVTEKGKYVELRCDPISGHTALYWYRQSLGQGPEFLIYFQGTGAADDSGLPNDRFFAVRPEGSVSTLKIQRTERGDSAVYLCASSPGQAPGNTIYFGEGSWLTVV.

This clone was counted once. CDR3 nucleotides: TGTGCCAGCAGCTTTCGTATCTCCTACGAGCAGTACTTC. Translating gives CASSFRISYEQYF. The genes are TRBV11-1 and TRBJ2-7; D unresolved. Trimming stripped 3 bases from V and 0 bases from J, with 6 bases between. The CDR3 covers 13 residues. CDR1 is SGHAT and CDR2 is FQDESV in the germline V gene (reference sequence).

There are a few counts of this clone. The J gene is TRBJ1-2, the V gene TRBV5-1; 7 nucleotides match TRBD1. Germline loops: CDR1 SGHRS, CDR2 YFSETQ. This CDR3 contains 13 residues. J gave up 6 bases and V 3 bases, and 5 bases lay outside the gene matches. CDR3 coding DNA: TGCGCCAGCAGCTCCAGGGGGGGAAATGGCTACACCTTC. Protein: CASSSRGGNGYTF.

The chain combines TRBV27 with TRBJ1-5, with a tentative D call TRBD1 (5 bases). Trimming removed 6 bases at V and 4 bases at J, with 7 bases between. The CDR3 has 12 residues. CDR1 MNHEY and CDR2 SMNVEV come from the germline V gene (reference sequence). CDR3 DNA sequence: TGTGCCAGCAGCCGGACAAATCAGCCCCAGCATTTT. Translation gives CASSRTNQPQHF.

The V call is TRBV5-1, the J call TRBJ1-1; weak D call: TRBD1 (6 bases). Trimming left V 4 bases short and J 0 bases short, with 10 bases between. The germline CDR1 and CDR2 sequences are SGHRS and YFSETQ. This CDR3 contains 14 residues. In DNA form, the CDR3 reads TGCGCCAGCAGCCCGGGACACATGAACACTGAAGCTTTCTTT. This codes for CASSPGHMNTEAFF.

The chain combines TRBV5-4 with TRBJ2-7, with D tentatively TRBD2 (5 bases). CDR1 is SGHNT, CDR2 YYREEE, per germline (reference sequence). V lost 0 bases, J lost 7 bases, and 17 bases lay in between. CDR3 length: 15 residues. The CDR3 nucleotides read TGTGCCAGCAGCTTGGCCAACGGGGTGAGAGGGGAGCAGTACTTC. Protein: CASSLANGVRGEQYF.

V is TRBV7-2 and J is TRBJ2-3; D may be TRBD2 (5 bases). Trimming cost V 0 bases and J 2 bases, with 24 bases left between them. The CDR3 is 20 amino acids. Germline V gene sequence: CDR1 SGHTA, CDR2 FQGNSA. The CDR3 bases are TGTGCCAGCAGCTTAGCGCTAGCTCCGGGGAACCCACACTTCACAGATACGCAGTATTTT. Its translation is CASSLALAPGNPHFTDTQYF.

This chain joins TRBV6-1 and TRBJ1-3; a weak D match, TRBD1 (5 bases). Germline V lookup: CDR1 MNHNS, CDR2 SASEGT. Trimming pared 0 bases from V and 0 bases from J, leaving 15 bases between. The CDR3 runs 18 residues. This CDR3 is CASSEAPYRITSGNTIYF. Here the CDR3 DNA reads TGTGCCAGCAGTGAAGCGCCCTACAGGATAACCTCTGGAAACACCATATATTTT.

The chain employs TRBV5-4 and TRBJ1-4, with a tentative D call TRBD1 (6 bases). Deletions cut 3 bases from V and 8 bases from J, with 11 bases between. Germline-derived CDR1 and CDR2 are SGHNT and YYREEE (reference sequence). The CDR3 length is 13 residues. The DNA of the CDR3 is TGTGCCAGCAGCTCTGGCCAGGGGGAAAAACTGTTTTTT. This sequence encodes CASSSGQGEKLFF.

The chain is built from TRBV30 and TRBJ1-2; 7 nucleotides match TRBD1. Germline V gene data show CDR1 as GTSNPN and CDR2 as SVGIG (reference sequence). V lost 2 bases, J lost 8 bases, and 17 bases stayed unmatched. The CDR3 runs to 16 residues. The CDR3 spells CAWSFSGGRGEWGYTF. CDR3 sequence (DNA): TGTGCCTGGAGTTTTTCAGGGGGAAGGGGTGAATGGGGCTACACCTTC.

The DNA for the CDR3 is TGTGCCAGCAGTGGACGACCCGTTGCCGATGAGCAGTTCTTC. Its translation is CASSGRPVADEQFF. The V gene is TRBV2, the J gene TRBJ2-1; D gene unclear. The CDR3 covers 14 residues. Germline-derived CDR1 and CDR2 are SNHLY and FYNNEI. V gave up 4 bases and J gave up 8 bases, with 15 bases separating them.

In DNA, the CDR3 is TGTGCCAGCAGCTTAAGCTCAAGACGGTCCTACGAGCAGTACTTC. This gives the protein CASSLSSRRSYEQYF. The J gene is TRBJ2-5, the V gene TRBV11-2; D gene ambiguous. The DNA matches TRBJ2-7 better at its end, which makes the J call doubtful. Germline V gene sequence: CDR1 SGHAT, CDR2 FQNNGV. The CDR3 sequence is 15 residues long.

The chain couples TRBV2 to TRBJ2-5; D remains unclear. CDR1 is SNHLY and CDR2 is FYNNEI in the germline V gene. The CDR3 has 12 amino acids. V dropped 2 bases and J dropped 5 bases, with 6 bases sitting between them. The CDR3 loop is CASSETEETQYF. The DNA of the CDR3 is TGTGCCAGCAGTGAAACGGAGGAGACCCAGTACTTC.

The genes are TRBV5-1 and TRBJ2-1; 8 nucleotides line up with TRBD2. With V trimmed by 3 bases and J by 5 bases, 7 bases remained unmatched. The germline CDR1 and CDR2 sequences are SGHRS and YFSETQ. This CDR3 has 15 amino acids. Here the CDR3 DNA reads TGCGCCAGCAGCTGGACGATAGCGGGGAACAATGAGCAGTTCTTC. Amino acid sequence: CASSWTIAGNNEQFF.

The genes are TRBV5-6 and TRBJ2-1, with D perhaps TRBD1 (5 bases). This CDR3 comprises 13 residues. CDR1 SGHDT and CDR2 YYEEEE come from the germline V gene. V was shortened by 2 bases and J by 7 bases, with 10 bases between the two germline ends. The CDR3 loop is CASSFFKGNEQFF. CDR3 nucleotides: TGTGCCAGCAGCTTTTTTAAGGGGAATGAGCAGTTCTTC.

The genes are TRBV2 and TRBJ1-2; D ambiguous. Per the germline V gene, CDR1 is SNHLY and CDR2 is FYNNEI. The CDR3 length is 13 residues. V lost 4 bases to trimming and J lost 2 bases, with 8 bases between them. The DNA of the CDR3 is TGTGCCAGCAGTGGAGAACAGAACTATGGCTACACCTTC. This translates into CASSGEQNYGYTF.